This is a list of T cell receptor beta chains from one sample in a study of low-dose radiotherapy and immunotherapy resistance in tumors. One entry per CDR3 protein, called by TCRdb with MiXCR from the reads. The sample contains roughly 39,000 distinct CDR3 sequences, around a third of which appear only once. The source material was PBMCs, sampled before treatment. The origin of the receptors is a male donor with gallbladder cancer. Each CDR3 is given with its conserved first and last residue. D genes are given only for firm matches. The size field is filled for only some rows; it gives once, few, many or a size class.

v_gene	j_gene	d_gene	abundance	CDR3nt	CDR3aa
TRBV7-9	TRBJ2-5	-	medium-sized	TGTGCCAGCAGCCACGACCCGGGGTCCCAGTACTTC	CASSHDPGSQYF
TRBV3-1	TRBJ2-4	-	many	TGTGCCAGCAGCCAAGATCTAGGGCAATCCAAAAACATTCAGTACTTC	CASSQDLGQSKNIQYF
TRBV11-3	TRBJ1-1	-	many	TGTGCCAGCAGCACGGGACAGAACACTGAAGCTTTCTTT	CASSTGQNTEAFF
TRBV4-2	TRBJ2-3	TRBD1	-	TGTGCCAGCAGCCAAGAGCCAGGGGGCTCAAATACGCAGTATTTT	CASSQEPGGSNTQYF
TRBV13	TRBJ2-3	TRBD1	-	TGTGCCAGCAGCCCCCTAACAGGGGGCTGGGGAGATACGCAGTATTTT	CASSPLTGGWGDTQYF
TRBV28	TRBJ2-2	TRBD1	once	TGTGCCAGCATCCCCGGGGACAGGGGGTTTACCGGGGAGCTGTTTTTT	CASIPGDRGFTGELFF
TRBV5-1	TRBJ1-4	-	-	TGCGCCAGCAGCTACGGGACTTTGGCAACTAATGAAAAACTGTTTTTT	CASSYGTLATNEKLFF
TRBV9	TRBJ1-6	-	few	TGTGCCAGCAGCCCACAGACGGGTGTGGATAATTCACCCCTCCACTTT	CASSPQTGVDNSPLHF
TRBV5-4	TRBJ2-5	TRBD2	many	TGTGCCAGCAGCTCTCCCGGGACTAGGGAGACCCAGTACTTC	CASSSPGTRETQYF
TRBV6-2/TRBV6-3	TRBJ1-1	-	-	TGTGCCAGCAAGATCCGGGCCGAGACCATGAACACTGAAGCTTTCTTT	CASKIRAETMNTEAFF
TRBV6-2/TRBV6-3	TRBJ1-6	-	once	TGTGCCAGCAGTTACCGGACCCTGCGAGATTCACCCCTCCACTTT	CASSYRTLRDSPLHF
TRBV3-1	TRBJ2-2	-	many	TGTGCCAGCAGCCAACAAAGGAGTTTTGACACCGGGGAGCTGTTTTTT	CASSQQRSFDTGELFF
TRBV29-1	TRBJ2-3	-	-	TGCAGCGTCGAAGCTGCTGGACCTGGGGGTACGCAGTATTTT	CSVEAAGPGGTQYF
TRBV6-6	TRBJ2-7	-	-	TGTGCCAGCAGTTATCGGCCTGCCTCCTACGAGCAGTACTTC	CASSYRPASYEQYF
TRBV7-3	TRBJ2-1	-	many	TGTGCCAGCAGCTTAACGGGACAACTGGGCAATGAGCAGTTCTTC	CASSLTGQLGNEQFF
TRBV6-2/TRBV6-3	TRBJ2-3	TRBD1	many	TGTGCCCCCAGAACAGGGGACACAGATACGCAGTATTTT	CAPRTGDTDTQYF
TRBV20-1	TRBJ1-2	-	many	TGCAGTGTCCGACAGACTTCTAACTATGGCTACACCTTC	CSVRQTSNYGYTF
TRBV5-6	TRBJ2-1	-	many	TGTGCCAGCAGCTTCGGGGTTTCCTACAATGAGCAGTTCTTC	CASSFGVSYNEQFF
TRBV4-1	TRBJ2-3	TRBD1	many	TGCGCCAGCAGCCAACAAGGGACAGGGAGTAGCGCAGATACGCAGTATTTT	CASSQQGTGSSADTQYF
TRBV5-4	TRBJ2-3	TRBD2	-	TGTGCCAGCAGCTTGAGGACTAGCGGCACAGATACGCAGTATTTT	CASSLRTSGTDTQYF
TRBV2	TRBJ1-5	-	-	TGTGCCAGCAGTGCCCCCTCCAATCAGCCCCAGCATTTT	CASSAPSNQPQHF
TRBV7-2	TRBJ2-7	TRBD2	-	TGTGCCAGCAGCTTACTAGCGGGGGTTGAGCAGTACTTC	CASSLLAGVEQYF